This TCR beta chain was sequenced in a study of tumor-infiltrating lymphocytes in primary liver carcinoma. Study-wide points: Pairs of tumor regions overlapped more than tumor-adjacent and tumor-blood pairs did.

The CDR3 runs to 12 residues. The V end lost 3 bases, the J end lost 4 bases, and 8 bases lay between the germline ends. Germline-derived CDR1 and CDR2 are SQVTM and ANQGSEA. Unsorted whole blood supplied the RNA, and germline DNA was extracted too. Those patients suffered from chronic HBV infection and were treatment-naive. As to this clonotype: Its antigen remains unknown. A much bigger clone sits one base away, suggesting this may be a read error.

TCR beta cDNA was prepared out of about 530 ng total RNA by means of a constant-region primer. Library construction for TCR beta comprised three nested multiplex PCR rounds performed with slightly modified ARM-PCR. A C-beta reverse primer and TRBV1-TRBV30 forward primers served in each of the first two PCR rounds, at 9 to 11 cycles apiece. MiXCR was run by TCRdb on the multiplex PCR reads, yielding one entry per CDR3 protein. The top ten clones hold roughly 76% of a sample with about 180,000 distinct CDR3 sequences, 60% of them seen once. This TCR was recovered from a man aged 40-49 years with primary liver carcinoma and hepatitis B virus infection. Sequenced sample: peripheral blood. The chain has TRBV29-1 and TRBJ2-3, with D maybe TRBD1 (7 bases). The CDR3 reads CSVDRGADTQYF. As DNA, the CDR3 is TGCAGCGTTGACAGGGGGGCAGATACGCAGTATTTT.